Sequencing of this TCR beta chain was carried out in a study of cytomegalovirus exposure and HLA in healthy donors. PCR amplification relied on 60 Vbeta primers (plus 13 Jbeta primers). In the authors' workflow: Unique TCR beta chains numbered about 80 million in a later analysis, with around 10 million shared. TCRdb keeps only in-frame clones here, not all; method: immunoSEQ multiplex PCR. V, J and clone size were drawn from that table, and D and trimming were deduced from the DNA. Reported are 150,000 or so clones; the ten largest clones contain over 1%. Trimming took 2 bases from V and 6 from J, leaving 12 bases between them. Germline CDR1 reads SGHRS; CDR2 reads YFSETQ. The length of the CDR3 is 14 residues. Study-level points and caveats: Altogether, more than 150 TCR beta chains were recorded as cytomegalovirus-associated. For TCR beta chains, V- and J-gene trimming was later linked to a missense DCLRE1C variant.

Note on this clone: Its specificity is not known.

The TCR comes from a woman aged 55-69 years in good health and CMV-seronegative. The V call is TRBV5-1, the J call TRBJ1-5, with D possibly matching TRBD1 (6 bases). The sample comprised PBMCs. The CDR3, as DNA: TGCGCCAGCAGCTTACAGGGTTCGGGTCAGCCCCAGCATTTT. Translating gives CASSLQGSGQPQHF.